These 10 T cell receptor beta chains came from one sample sequenced in a study of blood T cell repertoires in COVID-19. The table came from immunoSEQ multiplex PCR; TCRdb's copy has only in-frame clones and leaves some out. The sample holds 300,000 to 400,000 clones, more than 75% seen once. The specimen sequenced was peripheral blood. The receptors derive from a woman aged 50 to 60 with COVID-19, enrolled during active disease.

The chain links TRBV27 to TRBJ1-1; D unresolved. In germline, CDR1 is MNHEY, CDR2 SMNVEV (reference sequence). Between the trimmed V and J ends, which lost 7 bases and 1 base, there was a span of 10 bases. The CDR3 runs 13 residues. The CDR3 protein is CASTKSGNTEAFF. CDR3 nucleotide sequence: TGTGCCAGCACCAAAAGCGGGAACACTGAAGCTTTCTTT.

V usage is TRBV19 and J usage is TRBJ1-4; D might be TRBD1 (5 bases). Germline CDR1 LNHDA, CDR2 SQIVND (reference sequence). The CDR3 has 12 amino acids. V was cut by 6 bases and J by 5 bases, with 7 bases left in between. CDR3 residues: CASRRGNEKLFF. CDR3 nucleotides: TGTGCCAGTAGAAGGGGAAATGAAAAACTGTTTTTT.

This chain links TRBV19 with TRBJ1-5; 9 bases align to TRBD1. The V gene's germline CDR1 is LNHDA and CDR2 SQIVND (reference sequence). The J segment lost 3 bases and the V segment lost 2 bases, leaving 2 bases of the junction unmatched. The CDR3 spans 15 residues. The CDR3: CASSIRDRANQPQHF. The CDR3 nucleotides are TGTGCCAGTAGTATAAGGGACAGGGCCAATCAGCCCCAGCATTTT. Looking up the rest from reference TRBV19 and TRBJ1-5 gives the full variable domain: DGGITQSPKYLFRKEGQNVTLSCEQNLNHDAMYWYRQDPGQGLRLIYYSQIVNDFQKGDIAEGYSVSREKKESFPLTVTSAQKNPTAFYLCASSIRDRANQPQHFGDGTRLSIL.

This clone was recorded once. The genes are TRBV5-4 and TRBJ2-7; 9 positions match TRBD2. Trimming cost V 4 bases and J 4 bases; bases outside gene matches: 6. Germline V gene lookup returns CDR1 SGHNT and CDR2 YYREEE (reference sequence). CDR3 size: 14 residues. The CDR3 protein is CASSPGTSQYEQYF. The CDR3 nucleotides read TGTGCCAGCAGCCCCGGGACTAGCCAGTACGAGCAGTACTTC.

The rearrangement uses TRBV9 and TRBJ1-1; D remains unclear. Germline CDR1 and CDR2: SGDLS and YYNGEE. The V end lost 2 bases, the J end lost 3 bases, and 8 bases lay between the germline ends. The CDR3 sequence is 13 residues long. The CDR3 DNA sequence: TGTGCCAGCAGCGTTACAGAATACACTGAAGCTTTCTTT. Translation gives CASSVTEYTEAFF.

The chain couples TRBV11-2 to TRBJ2-5, with D unclear. This CDR3 is 14 amino acids long. Deletions cut 5 bases from V and 1 base from J, with 11 bases between. CDR1 SGHAT and CDR2 FQNNGV come from the germline V gene. CDR3 region: CASSLRQGQETQYF. DNA for the CDR3: TGTGCCAGCAGCCTGAGACAAGGCCAAGAGACCCAGTACTTC.

This chain links TRBV5-1 with TRBJ2-7; TRBD2 is a possible D gene (6 bases). The V end was cut by 1 base, the J end by 7 bases, with 12 bases between. Germline lookup yields CDR1 SGHRS and CDR2 YFSETQ. The CDR3 extends over 13 amino acids. The CDR3 spells CASSLIGEVEQYF. DNA of the CDR3: TGCGCCAGCAGCTTGATCGGGGAGGTGGAGCAGTACTTC.

The chain recombines TRBV2 with TRBJ2-3; 7 nucleotides agree with TRBD2. After removal of 3 bases from V and 3 bases from J, the junction contained 9 bases not matched to a gene. Germline loops: CDR1 SNHLY, CDR2 FYNNEI. The CDR3 consists of 16 residues. The CDR3 sequence: CASSDKAGLSTDTQYF. CDR3 sequence (DNA): TGTGCCAGCAGTGACAAAGCGGGGTTATCGACAGATACGCAGTATTTT.

The chain links TRBV5-1 to TRBJ1-5; D gene uncertain. The CDR3 consists of 18 residues. Trimming stripped 1 base from V and 0 bases from J, with 17 bases between. The V gene's germline CDR1 is SGHRS and CDR2 YFSETQ. The CDR3 DNA reads TGCGCCAGCAGCTTGTTTCGGGAGGCACCAAATAGCAATCAGCCCCAGCATTTT. It specifies CASSLFREAPNSNQPQHF. The entire variable domain, with the rest obtained from reference TRBV5-1 and TRBJ1-5, is as follows: KAGVTQTPRYLIKTRGQQVTLSCSPISGHRSVSWYQQTPGQGLQFLFEYFSETQRNKGNFPGRFSGRQFSNSRSEMNVSTLELGDSALYLCASSLFREAPNSNQPQHFGDGTRLSIL.

The chain employs TRBV5-1 and TRBJ2-2, with D possibly being TRBD1 (5 bases). Trimming shortened V by 2 bases and J by 0 bases, and 8 bases separated the two germline ends. The CDR3 totals 15 residues. Germline V gene data show CDR1 as SGHRS and CDR2 as YFSETQ. The CDR3 bases are TGCGCCAGCAGCTTCAGGGCCCCGAACACCGGGGAGCTGTTTTTT. Protein: CASSFRAPNTGELFF.